This entry describes one T cell receptor beta chain. V gave up 3 bases and J gave up 0 bases; unmatched junction bases: 2. CDR1 is MGHRA and CDR2 is YSYEKL in the germline V gene. The CDR3 loop spans 15 amino acids. The record originates from a study of blood T cell repertoires in COVID-19. About the study: The United States, Italy and Spain supplied acute and convalescent COVID-19 samples. PBMCs, B-cell-depleted T cells, or T cells were the source of the cDNA or gDNA that made up the material.

Seattle's cohort entered during active infection and was followed longitudinally. In the original workflow: The assay estimated nucleated cells by amplifying reference gene primers. TCRdb's table, derived via immunoSEQ multiplex PCR, lists solely in-frame clones and lacks some. V, J and clone size derive from that table, while D and trimming were established from the DNA sequence. The sample has roughly 340,000 clones, roughly 90% seen once. The sequence was obtained from a woman in her thirties with COVID-19, enrolled during active disease. The chain has TRBV4-1 and TRBJ1-5; TRBD1 aligns across 7 bases. The sample was peripheral blood. The CDR3 loop reads CASSHHRGSNQPQHF. CDR3 bases: TGCGCCAGCAGCCATCACAGGGGTAGCAATCAGCCCCAGCATTTT.